Below, 20 T cell receptor beta chains from the same sample are listed, as sequenced in a study of shared clonotypes between healthy human individuals. TCRdb keeps only in-frame clones here, not all; method: immunoSEQ multiplex PCR. The sample lists approximately 1,500,000 clones, 95% to 97% occurring once. Sequencing used naive CD4+ T cells sorted from blood. Described subset: CD45RA+ positively selected. The origin of the receptors is a man aged 30 to 39 in good health.

This sequence joins TRBV19 and TRBJ2-7; 8 nucleotides align to TRBD2. CDR3 length: 14 amino acids. Per germline, CDR1 LNHDA and CDR2 SQIVND (reference sequence). V was clipped by 8 bases and J by 3 bases; unmatched bases: 9. Here the CDR3 DNA reads TGTGCCAGTCGACCGAGCGGGAGTGACTACGAGCAGTACTTC. It translates to CASRPSGSDYEQYF.

This clone was seen a single time. The chain links TRBV27 to TRBJ1-4; no reliable D call. This CDR3 has 12 residues. V lost 4 bases and J lost 4, with 4 bases in between. Germline V lookup: CDR1 MNHEY, CDR2 SMNVEV (reference sequence). CDR3 nucleotide sequence: TGTGCCAGCAGTTCATATAATGAAAAACTGTTTTTT. This codes for CASSSYNEKLFF.

The rearrangement uses TRBV4-1 and TRBJ1-1; TRBD1 is a possible D gene (6 bases). The CDR3 extends over 15 amino acids. Deletions cut 1 base from V and 6 bases from J, with 15 bases between. CDR1 is MGHRA and CDR2 is YSYEKL in the germline V gene. CDR3 coding DNA: TGCGCCAGCAGCCAAGTGGGCAGCAGGGGTCCTGAAGCTTTCTTT. Its translation: CASSQVGSRGPEAFF.

V usage is TRBV11-2 and J usage is TRBJ2-1; 7 bases align to TRBD2. Germline CDR1 reads SGHAT; CDR2 reads FQNNGV. This CDR3 contains 14 residues. Trimming took 1 base from V and 12 from J; bases not matched to a gene: 9. The CDR3 bases are TGTGCCAGCAGCTTAGCGTGGCGCCCGGGGGGGCAGTTCTTC. Translated, it gives CASSLAWRPGGQFF.

V usage is TRBV10-3 and J usage is TRBJ2-2, with no clear D. The CDR3 is 16 residues long. The V end was cut by 4 bases, the J end by 0 bases, with 12 bases between. Looked up from germline, CDR1 is ENHRY and CDR2 is SYGVKD. This chain's CDR3 is CAISGHTDANTGELFF. The CDR3 coding sequence is TGTGCCATCAGTGGTCACACGGACGCGAACACCGGGGAGCTGTTTTTT.

This clone was seen once. The chain joins TRBV10-3 to TRBJ2-7; a possible D gene is TRBD1 (6 bases). The CDR3 consists of 14 residues. Germline V gene sequence: CDR1 ENHRY, CDR2 SYGVKD. V dropped 2 bases and J dropped 2 bases, with 10 bases sitting between them. CDR3 nucleotides: TGTGCCATCAGTGAGAGGGACACCACCTACGAGCAGTACTTC. Its protein product is CAISERDTTYEQYF.

The chain uses TRBV29-1 and TRBJ1-1, with D tentatively TRBD1 (5 bases). Trimming pared 4 bases from V and 0 bases from J, leaving 9 bases between. Germline CDR1 and CDR2: SQVTM and ANQGSEA. CDR3 length: 13 residues. CDR3 amino acids: CSVGGVVNTEAFF. CDR3 in DNA: TGCAGCGTTGGGGGGGTAGTGAACACTGAAGCTTTCTTT.

This clone was seen once. This chain connects TRBV28 to TRBJ2-4; 11 bases are shared with TRBD1. The J segment lost 8 bases and the V segment lost 3 bases, leaving 3 bases of the junction unmatched. Germline V CDR1 and CDR2: MDHEN, SYDVKM. The CDR3 runs 14 residues. As DNA, the CDR3 is TGTGCCAGCAGTTTCCGGGACAGGGGGGACATTCAGTACTTC. Its protein product is CASSFRDRGDIQYF.

Concerning this clone: Other DNA sequences in the sample encode the same CDR3. V usage is TRBV28 and J usage is TRBJ2-7; 9 nucleotides agree with TRBD2. Germline-derived CDR1 and CDR2 are MDHEN and SYDVKM. The CDR3 is 13 residues long. The trim removed 5 bases at V and 1 base at J, leaving 0 bases unmatched. The CDR3 here is CASSSGRSYEQYF. Written as DNA, the CDR3 is TGTGCCAGCAGTAGCGGGAGGTCCTACGAGCAGTACTTC.

Only a few counts were recorded for this clone. This rearrangement joins TRBV20-1 to TRBJ2-5; no firm D call. CDR1 DFQATT and CDR2 SNEGSKA come from the germline V gene (reference sequence). This CDR3 is 9 amino acids long. The CDR3 reads CRSPETQYF. Here the CDR3 DNA reads TGCCGGAGCCCCGAGACCCAGTACTTC.

V usage is TRBV28 and J usage is TRBJ2-1; 12 bases agree with TRBD2. CDR3 size: 16 residues. J gave up 7 bases and V 2 bases, and 6 bases lay outside the gene matches. From germline, CDR1 is MDHEN and CDR2 SYDVKM. The CDR3: CASSLGLAGRGNEQFF. The CDR3 DNA sequence: TGTGCCAGCAGTTTAGGACTAGCGGGAAGGGGTAATGAGCAGTTCTTC. Variable domain in full (rest from reference TRBV28 and TRBJ2-1): DVKVTQSSRYLVKRTGEKVFLECVQDMDHENMFWYRQDPGLGLRLIYFSYDVKMKEKGDIPEGYSVSREKKERFSLILESASTNQTSMYLCASSLGLAGRGNEQFFGPGTRLTVL.

The CDR3: CASSRRDGNYEQYF. The DNA of the CDR3 is TGTGCCAGCAGCCGCCGGGACGGAAACTACGAGCAGTACTTC. The chain recombines TRBV7-7 with TRBJ2-7; either TRBD1 or TRBD2 may fit D (5 bases each). In germline, CDR1 is SSHAT, CDR2 FNYEAQ (reference sequence). The CDR3 consists of 14 residues. The V gene lost 5 bases and the J gene lost 3 bases, with 14 bases spanning the gap.

V usage is TRBV7-2 and J usage is TRBJ1-3, with D uncertain. The germline V and J ends were trimmed by 2 bases and 8 bases, with 7 bases remaining between them. CDR1 and CDR2 from the germline V gene are SGHTA and FQGNSA. This CDR3 spans 12 amino acids. The CDR3 is CASSLRADTIYF. DNA of the CDR3: TGTGCCAGCAGCTTAAGGGCCGACACCATATATTTT.

The V call is TRBV14, the J call TRBJ1-1; 11 bases line up with TRBD1. V lost 3 bases, J lost 3 bases, and 3 bases stayed unmatched. This CDR3 spans 15 amino acids. From germline, CDR1 is SGHDN and CDR2 FVKESK. The CDR3 DNA follows: TGTGCCAGCAGCCAGGACAGGGGGCTCGACACTGAAGCTTTCTTT. Protein product: CASSQDRGLDTEAFF.

This chain connects TRBV28 to TRBJ2-7; 7 bases fit TRBD1. The J segment lost 4 bases and the V segment lost 6 bases, leaving 12 bases of the junction unmatched. The germline gives CDR1 MDHEN, CDR2 SYDVKM. The CDR3 length is 15 residues. In DNA form, the CDR3 reads TGTGCCAGCAGCGAATTAACAGGGACAGAGTACGAGCAGTACTTC. It codes for CASSELTGTEYEQYF. Using reference TRBV28 and TRBJ2-7 for the parts outside the CDR3, the full variable domain is DVKVTQSSRYLVKRTGEKVFLECVQDMDHENMFWYRQDPGLGLRLIYFSYDVKMKEKGDIPEGYSVSREKKERFSLILESASTNQTSMYLCASSELTGTEYEQYFGPGTRLTVT.

V is TRBV28 and J is TRBJ1-1; no firm D call. V lost 3 bases, J lost 5 bases, and 10 bases lay in between. Looked up from germline, CDR1 is MDHEN and CDR2 is SYDVKM. CDR3 length: 13 amino acids. The CDR3 nucleotides read TGTGCCAGCAGTTTTTCGGTGTGGACTGAAGCTTTCTTT. This codes for CASSFSVWTEAFF.

Details on this clone: The sample has other DNA sequences that encode this CDR3 too. The chain is built from TRBV7-2 and TRBJ2-7; no definite D call. V was cut by 1 base and J by 4 bases, with 2 bases left in between. CDR3 length: 11 amino acids. Germline CDR1 and CDR2: SGHTA and FQGNSA. The CDR3 nucleotides read TGTGCCAGCAGCTTAGAGTACGAGCAGTACTTC. Its translation is CASSLEYEQYF.

This clone was picked up a small number of times. The chain couples TRBV2 to TRBJ2-2; the D is unclear. Germline V gene sequence: CDR1 SNHLY, CDR2 FYNNEI. There are 12 residues in the CDR3. Trimming took 2 bases from V and 6 from J, leaving 4 bases between them. The DNA for the CDR3 is TGTGCCAGCAGTGAATTGGCCGGGGAGCTGTTTTTT. Translated, it gives CASSELAGELFF.

The J gene is TRBJ2-2, the V gene TRBV18, with 9 bases that match TRBD2. The CDR3 is 18 amino acids. J was trimmed by 2 bases and V by 0 bases; bases with no gene match: 7. The V gene's germline CDR1 is KGHSH and CDR2 LQKENI. For the CDR3, the DNA is TGTGCCAGCTCACCACCCCCCGGACTAGCGAGAAACACCGGGGAGCTGTTTTTT. Translation: CASSPPPGLARNTGELFF. Using reference TRBV18 and TRBJ2-2 for the parts outside the CDR3, the full variable domain is NAGVMQNPRHLVRRRGQEARLRCSPMKGHSHVYWYRQLPEEGLKFMVYLQKENIIDESGMPKERFSAEFPKEGPSILRIQQVVRGDSAAYFCASSPPPGLARNTGELFFGEGSRLTVL.

The V gene is TRBV7-6, the J gene TRBJ2-3; D is uncertain. Germline-derived CDR1 and CDR2 are SGHVS and FNYEAQ. This CDR3 spans 16 amino acids. Between the trimmed V and J ends, which lost 2 bases and 0 bases, there was a span of 12 bases. CDR3 nucleotides: TGTGCCAGCAGCTTAAATTATGGCCTGAGCACAGATACGCAGTATTTT. Translating gives CASSLNYGLSTDTQYF.